The rows below give T cell receptor beta chains drawn from one sample of a study of blood T cell repertoires in COVID-19. Clones were read by immunoSEQ multiplex PCR, and TCRdb kept only the in-frame ones, dropping some. Here the sample spans approximately 120,000 clones, around three quarters being singletons. The sample consisted of peripheral blood. The receptors shown here come from a man in his forties with active or convalescent COVID-19. Each CDR3 is given with its conserved first and last residue. A D gene is named only where the DNA matches it firmly. Clone size is shown for a subset of rows, as once, few, many or a class of expanded clone.

>.|.|TRBJ1-2|TRBV30
CAWSVPGGYTF
TGTGCCTGGAGTGTACCGGGTGGCTACACCTTC
>few|TRBD1|TRBJ1-2|TRBV4-3
CASSQTGGHGYTF
TGCGCCAGCAGCCAAACAGGGGGCCATGGCTACACCTTC
>.|TRBD1|TRBJ1-2|TRBV2
CASRPGQGVYGYTF
TGTGCCAGTCGTCCGGGACAGGGGGTCTATGGCTACACCTTC
>.|.|TRBJ2-3|TRBV4-2
CASSQERFTDTQYF
TGTGCCAGCAGCCAAGAACGGTTTACAGATACGCAGTATTTT
>.|.|TRBJ2-7|TRBV30
CAWSVSPTFYEQYF
TGTGCCTGGAGTGTATCTCCCACTTTCTACGAGCAGTACTTC
>.|.|TRBJ1-1|TRBV5-1
CASSLASEEAFF
TGCGCCAGCAGCTTGGCCTCAGAAGAAGCTTTCTTT
>.|TRBD1|TRBJ1-1|TRBV30
CAWSSLGQSNTEAFF
TGTGCCTGGAGCTCATTGGGACAGTCGAACACTGAAGCTTTCTTT
>.|.|TRBJ1-2|TRBV28
CASTSMRREGYTF
TGTGCCAGCACCTCAATGCGACGGGAGGGCTACACCTTC
>.|.|TRBJ2-1|TRBV14
CASSRHGTYPYNEQFF
TGTGCCAGCAGCCGCCACGGGACTTACCCCTACAATGAGCAGTTCTTC
>.|TRBD1|TRBJ1-2|TRBV7-6
CASSSGQGSGVYYGYTF
TGTGCCAGCAGCTCTGGACAGGGATCAGGGGTTTACTATGGCTACACCTTC
>.|.|TRBJ2-7|TRBV4-1
CASSHGTGWVGEQYF
TGCGCCAGCAGCCACGGCACGGGATGGGTGGGGGAGCAGTACTTC
>few|.|TRBJ1-5|TRBV30
CAWSEIQANQPQHF
TGTGCCTGGAGTGAGATTCAGGCCAATCAGCCCCAGCATTTT
>.|.|TRBJ2-1|TRBV6-2/TRBV6-3
CASSYGEGGRAFF
TGTGCCAGCAGTTACGGTGAAGGAGGTCGGGCGTTCTTC
>.|TRBD2|TRBJ2-2|TRBV4-2
CASSQRLAGVSGELFF
TGTGCCAGCAGCCAAAGGCTAGCGGGAGTGTCCGGGGAGCTGTTTTTT
>.|.|TRBJ2-7|TRBV19
CASSMAGIEYEQYF
TGTGCCAGTAGTATGGCAGGGATTGAATACGAGCAGTACTTC
>.|TRBD1|TRBJ1-6|TRBV3-1/TRBV3-2
CASSLNRGDSPLHF
TGTGCCAGCAGCCTAAACAGGGGGGATTCACCCCTCCACTTT
>.|.|TRBJ1-1|TRBV5-1
CASSPSGAGKGTTEAFF
TGCGCCAGCAGCCCCTCGGGAGCCGGGAAAGGTACCACTGAAGCTTTCTTT
>.|TRBD1|TRBJ2-5|TRBV7-8
CASSLESNRGHETQYF
TGTGCCAGCAGCTTAGAGAGTAACAGGGGGCACGAGACCCAGTACTTC
>.|.|TRBJ1-2|TRBV24-1
CATSDPPREGYTF
TGTGCCACCAGTGATCCGCCTCGGGAGGGCTACACCTTC
>.|.|TRBJ2-1|TRBV7-6
CASSPGAAAARVANEQFF
TGTGCCAGCAGCCCCGGAGCGGCCGCAGCCCGGGTGGCCAATGAGCAGTTCTTC
>.|TRBD1|TRBJ2-7|TRBV7-3
CASSRDRDYEQYF
TGTGCCAGCAGCCGGGACAGGGACTACGAGCAGTACTTC
>.|.|TRBJ2-3|TRBV2
CAQERGRVTDTQYF
TGTGCCCAGGAAAGGGGGAGGGTCACAGATACGCAGTATTTT
>.|TRBD2|TRBJ2-7|TRBV10-3
CAISAAGVYEQYF
TGTGCCATCAGTGCTGCGGGAGTCTACGAGCAGTACTTC
>.|.|TRBJ1-6|TRBV6-5
CASSPSQGPNSPLHF
TGTGCCAGCAGTCCATCTCAGGGCCCCAATTCACCCCTCCACTTT
>few|.|TRBJ2-7|TRBV5-1
CASSPGGTGSYEQYF
TGCGCCAGCAGCCCGGGGGGGACAGGGAGCTACGAGCAGTACTTC
>.|TRBD1|TRBJ1-1|TRBV11-2
CASSLVGQVTAEAFF
TGTGCCAGCAGCTTAGTAGGACAGGTCACCGCTGAAGCTTTCTTT
>.|.|TRBJ2-7|TRBV5-1
CASSPSQGPIGEQYF
TGCGCCAGCAGCCCTAGCCAGGGGCCCATTGGAGAGCAGTACTTC